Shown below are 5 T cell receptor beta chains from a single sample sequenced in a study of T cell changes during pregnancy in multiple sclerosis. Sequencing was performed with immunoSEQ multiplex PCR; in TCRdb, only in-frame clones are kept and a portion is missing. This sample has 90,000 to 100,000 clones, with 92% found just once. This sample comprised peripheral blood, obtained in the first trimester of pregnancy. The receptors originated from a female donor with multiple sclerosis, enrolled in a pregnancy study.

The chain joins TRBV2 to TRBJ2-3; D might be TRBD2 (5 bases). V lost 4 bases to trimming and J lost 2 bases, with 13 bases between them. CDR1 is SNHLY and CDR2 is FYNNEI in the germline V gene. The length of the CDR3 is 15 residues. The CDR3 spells CASSVSLAFTDTQYF. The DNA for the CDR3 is TGTGCCAGCAGTGTCTCTCTAGCCTTCACAGATACGCAGTATTTT.

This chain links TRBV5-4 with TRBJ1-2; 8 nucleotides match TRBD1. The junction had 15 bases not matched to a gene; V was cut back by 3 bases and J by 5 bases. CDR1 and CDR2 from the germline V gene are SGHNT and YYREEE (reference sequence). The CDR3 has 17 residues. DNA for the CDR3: TGTGCCAGCAGCTCTCTTCAGGGGGCCTTCTATAAATATGGCTACACCTTC. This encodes CASSSLQGAFYKYGYTF.

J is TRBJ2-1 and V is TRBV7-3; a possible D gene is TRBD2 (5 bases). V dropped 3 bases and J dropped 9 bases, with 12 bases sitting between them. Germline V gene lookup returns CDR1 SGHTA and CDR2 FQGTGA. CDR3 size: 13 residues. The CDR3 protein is CASSFRGNGEQFF. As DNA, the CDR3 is TGTGCCAGCAGCTTCCGAGGGAACGGTGAGCAGTTCTTC.

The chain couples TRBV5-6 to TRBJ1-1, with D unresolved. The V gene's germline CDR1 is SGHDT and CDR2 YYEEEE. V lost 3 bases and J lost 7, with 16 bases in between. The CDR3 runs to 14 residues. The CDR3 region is CASSSVGRSFEAFF. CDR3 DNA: TGTGCCAGCAGCTCGGTCGGTCGGTCCTTTGAAGCTTTCTTT.

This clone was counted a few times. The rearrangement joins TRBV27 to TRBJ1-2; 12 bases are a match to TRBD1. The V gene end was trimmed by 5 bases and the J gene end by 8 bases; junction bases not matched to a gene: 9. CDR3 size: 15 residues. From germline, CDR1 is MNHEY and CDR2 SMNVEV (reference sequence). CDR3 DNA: TGTGCCAGCAGTAAGTCCGGGACAGGGGGCGAAGGCTACACCTTC. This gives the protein CASSKSGTGGEGYTF.